These 14 T cell receptor beta chains share one sample of origin, sequenced in a study of response to subunit inactivated influenza vaccine. TCRdb redid the calling of the RT-PCR reads with MiXCR, one entry per CDR3 protein. The repertoire holds more than 600,000 distinct CDR3 sequences, with roughly 20% as singletons. Specimen: PBMCs from blood, collected 4 to 6 days after vaccination. The source is a man between 50 and 59 years old who received an inactivated influenza vaccine.

This clonotype was picked up a small number of times. A single base separates this from a much larger clone, so it may be a read error. The rearrangement joins TRBV2 to TRBJ2-7; D gene unclear. The germline V gene has CDR1 SNHLY and CDR2 FYNNEI. The CDR3 runs 11 residues. Trimming stripped 5 bases from V and 3 bases from J, with 5 bases between. This CDR3 reads CASSYIYEQYF. As DNA, the CDR3 is TGTGCCAGCAGTTACATCTACGAGCAGTACTTC.

The chain has TRBV20-1 and TRBJ2-1, with D perhaps matching TRBD2 (6 bases). The CDR3 extends over 13 amino acids. Germline CDR1 and CDR2: DFQATT and SNEGSKA (reference sequence). Trimming stripped 3 bases from V and 4 bases from J, with 10 bases between. In nucleotides, the CDR3 is TGCAGTGCTAGGGGGGACTTGTACAATGAGCAGTTCTTC. Protein product: CSARGDLYNEQFF.

This clonotype has a handful of counts. This sequence joins TRBV12-3 or TRBV12-4 and TRBJ2-7, with D unclear. The CDR3 sequence is 13 residues long. Trimming removed 3 bases from V and 3 bases from J, with 9 bases in between. The CDR3 coding sequence is TGTGCCAGCAGTTTCGCAGGAAACTACGAGCAGTACTTC. Translation gives CASSFAGNYEQYF.

This clonotype came up many times. This chain uses TRBV11-2 with TRBJ2-2; D perhaps matches TRBD1 (5 bases). V shed 5 bases and J shed 5 bases, with 12 bases lying between them. Per the germline V gene, CDR1 is SGHAT and CDR2 is FQNNGV. The CDR3 is 14 residues long. The chain's CDR3 is CASSLRQITGELFF. The CDR3 bases are TGTGCCAGCAGCCTCCGACAGATTACCGGGGAGCTGTTTTTT. The full variable domain, completed using reference TRBV11-2 and TRBJ2-2, is EAGVAQSPRYKIIEKRQSVAFWCNPISGHATLYWYQQILGQGPKLLIQFQNNGVVDDSQLPKDRFSAERLKGVDSTLKIQPAKLEDSAVYLCASSLRQITGELFFGEGSRLTVL.

V and J are TRBV29-1 and TRBJ2-4, with D tentatively TRBD2 (5 bases). From germline, CDR1 is SQVTM and CDR2 ANQGSEA. CDR3 length: 14 amino acids. Trimming took off 5 bases at V and 0 bases at J, with 11 bases between the two ends. This CDR3 reads CSVLGGSAKNIQYF. CDR3 bases: TGCAGCGTTCTAGGAGGTTCAGCCAAAAACATTCAGTACTTC.

This clonotype occurred a few times. The chain joins TRBV7-8 to TRBJ2-5; either TRBD1 or TRBD2 may fit D (6 bases each). CDR3 length equals 16 residues. V shed 1 base and J shed 2 bases, with 14 bases lying between them. The germline V gene encodes CDR1 SGHVS and CDR2 FQNEAQ. The CDR3 protein is CASSLGVRRGQETQYF. The DNA of the CDR3 is TGTGCCAGCAGCTTAGGAGTACGGAGGGGGCAAGAGACCCAGTACTTC.

The rearrangement uses TRBV7-2 and TRBJ2-7; D not certain. With 9 bases removed from V and 0 bases from J, the gap between germline ends came to 12 bases. Germline CDR1 SGHTA, CDR2 FQGNSA. This CDR3 has 13 amino acids. CDR3 sequence (DNA): TGTGCCAGGAGCAGACGGACCTCCTACGAGCAGTACTTC. Translation gives CARSRRTSYEQYF.

V and J are TRBV11-3 and TRBJ2-2, with D tentatively TRBD1 or TRBD2 (5 bases each). The CDR3 sequence is 14 residues long. V lost 1 base and J 6 bases, leaving 9 bases between the germline ends. The germline CDR1 and CDR2 sequences are SGHNT and YENEEA. Here the CDR3 DNA reads TGTGCCAGCAGCTTAGCCCGGGGACCCGGGGAGCTGTTTTTT. It encodes CASSLARGPGELFF.

The chain is built from TRBV5-1 and TRBJ2-5; D gene uncertain. Germline CDR1 reads SGHRS; CDR2 reads YFSETQ. The germline V and J ends were trimmed by 0 bases and 2 bases, with 17 bases remaining between them. The CDR3 contains 17 residues. The CDR3 nucleotides read TGCGCCAGCAGCTTGGAACCCCTGGGATGGTCGCAAGAGACCCAGTACTTC. Protein product: CASSLEPLGWSQETQYF.

This clonotype was seen more than once but under ten times. V is TRBV10-3 and J is TRBJ2-1, with D perhaps TRBD1 (5 bases). The germline V gene has CDR1 ENHRY and CDR2 SYGVKD. This CDR3 has 16 amino acids. The V and J ends lost 6 bases and 6 bases respectively, with 21 bases between them. CDR3 nucleotide sequence: TGTGCCATCAGGGGCCTTGGGCAGGGCTCCCCCAATGAGCAGTTCTTC. Amino acid sequence: CAIRGLGQGSPNEQFF.

This clonotype appeared a few times. The CDR3 nucleotides are TGCGCCAGCAGCTTGGGACAGGGTTTTGGCTACGAGCAGTACTTC. Amino acid sequence: CASSLGQGFGYEQYF. The genes are TRBV5-1 and TRBJ2-7; 7 nucleotides line up with TRBD1. Germline CDR1 SGHRS, CDR2 YFSETQ. This CDR3 has 15 residues. V lost 0 bases and J lost 3; bases outside the gene matches: 6.

V usage is TRBV5-5 and J usage is TRBJ2-2, with 8 bases matching TRBD2. Germline-derived CDR1 and CDR2 are SGHKS and YYEKEE (reference sequence). The CDR3 totals 15 residues. V was pared by 4 bases and J by 6 bases, with 8 bases of the junction left unmatched. CDR3 DNA: TGTGCCAGCAGCCCGACCGGACTAGCCCCCGGGGAGCTGTTTTTT. Amino acids: CASSPTGLAPGELFF.

The gene calls are TRBV5-6 and TRBJ1-2; 7 bases agree with TRBD1. Trimming removed 1 base from V and 6 bases from J; junction bases left unmatched: 15. This CDR3 has 17 amino acids. Germline CDR1 SGHDT, CDR2 YYEEEE. CDR3 nucleotides: TGTGCCAGCAGCTTGCTGGGCAGAACAGGGGAAGCCGATGGCTACACCTTC. Residues: CASSLLGRTGEADGYTF.

This clonotype was observed a handful of times. J is TRBJ2-6 and V is TRBV20-1, with D maybe TRBD1 (6 bases). V was cut by 5 bases and J by 2 bases, with 10 bases left in between. Germline CDR1 DFQATT, CDR2 SNEGSKA (reference sequence). The CDR3 totals 14 residues. This CDR3 reads CSAQQGTGANVLTF. CDR3 bases: TGCAGTGCTCAACAGGGAACTGGGGCCAACGTCCTGACTTTC.